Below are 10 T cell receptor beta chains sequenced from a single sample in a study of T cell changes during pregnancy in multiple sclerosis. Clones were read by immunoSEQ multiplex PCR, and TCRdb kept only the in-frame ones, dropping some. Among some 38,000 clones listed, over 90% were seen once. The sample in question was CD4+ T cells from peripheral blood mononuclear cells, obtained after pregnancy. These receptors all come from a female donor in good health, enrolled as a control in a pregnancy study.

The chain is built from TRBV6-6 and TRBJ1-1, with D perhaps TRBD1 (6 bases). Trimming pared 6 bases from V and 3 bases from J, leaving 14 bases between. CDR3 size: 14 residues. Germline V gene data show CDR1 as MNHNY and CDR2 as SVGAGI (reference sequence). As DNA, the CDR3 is TGTGCCAGCAGCCGCAGGGGCGTGGACACTGAAGCTTTCTTT. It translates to CASSRRGVDTEAFF.

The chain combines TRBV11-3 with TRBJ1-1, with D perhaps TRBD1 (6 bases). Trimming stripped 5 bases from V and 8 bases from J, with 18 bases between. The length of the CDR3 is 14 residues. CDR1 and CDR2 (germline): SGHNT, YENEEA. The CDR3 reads CASSGLGGAGEAFF. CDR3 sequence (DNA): TGTGCCAGCAGCGGTTTGGGGGGGGCGGGAGAAGCTTTCTTT.

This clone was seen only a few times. CDR3 sequence: CAIGEWTGDREQYF. As DNA, the CDR3 is TGTGCCATCGGAGAGTGGACAGGGGATCGCGAGCAGTACTTC. The gene calls are TRBV10-3 and TRBJ2-7; TRBD1 agrees at 9 bases. V dropped 8 bases and J dropped 6; count of bases not matched to a gene: 11. The CDR3 extends over 14 amino acids. Looked up from germline, CDR1 is ENHRY and CDR2 is SYGVKD.

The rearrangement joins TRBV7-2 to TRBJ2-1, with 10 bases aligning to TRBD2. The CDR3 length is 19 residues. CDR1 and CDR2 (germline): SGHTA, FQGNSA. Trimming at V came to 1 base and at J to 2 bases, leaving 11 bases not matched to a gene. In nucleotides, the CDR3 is TGTGCCAGCAGCTTAGGCCCAGCGGGAGGGCCGAGGGCCTACAATGAGCAGTTCTTC. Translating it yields CASSLGPAGGPRAYNEQFF.

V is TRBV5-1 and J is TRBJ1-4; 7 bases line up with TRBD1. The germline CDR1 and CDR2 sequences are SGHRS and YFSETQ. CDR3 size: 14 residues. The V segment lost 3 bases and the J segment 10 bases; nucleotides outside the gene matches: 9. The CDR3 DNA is TGCGCCAGCAGCTACGGGACAGCTCAGGGAAAACTGTTTTTT. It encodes CASSYGTAQGKLFF. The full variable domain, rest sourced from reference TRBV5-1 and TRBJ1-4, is KAGVTQTPRYLIKTRGQQVTLSCSPISGHRSVSWYQQTPGQGLQFLFEYFSETQRNKGNFPGRFSGRQFSNSRSEMNVSTLELGDSALYLCASSYGTAQGKLFFGSGTQLSVL.

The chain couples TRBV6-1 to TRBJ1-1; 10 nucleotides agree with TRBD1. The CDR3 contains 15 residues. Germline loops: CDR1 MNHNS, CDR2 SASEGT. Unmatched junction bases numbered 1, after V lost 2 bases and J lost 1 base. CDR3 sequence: CASSERTGGNTEAFF. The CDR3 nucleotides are TGTGCCAGCAGTGAAAGGACAGGGGGGAACACTGAAGCTTTCTTT.

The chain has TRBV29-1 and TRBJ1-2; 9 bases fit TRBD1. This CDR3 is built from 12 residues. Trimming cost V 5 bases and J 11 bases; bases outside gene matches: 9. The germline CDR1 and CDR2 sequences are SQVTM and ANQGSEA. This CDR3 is CSVHRQGERYTF. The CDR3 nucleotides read TGCAGCGTTCACCGACAGGGGGAGCGTTACACCTTC.

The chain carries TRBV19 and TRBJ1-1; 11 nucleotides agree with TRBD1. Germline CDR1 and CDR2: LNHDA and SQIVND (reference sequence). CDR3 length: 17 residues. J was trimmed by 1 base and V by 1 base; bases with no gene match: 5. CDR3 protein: CASSIARTGGANTEAFF. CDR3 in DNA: TGTGCCAGTAGTATAGCCCGGACAGGGGGCGCGAACACTGAAGCTTTCTTT.

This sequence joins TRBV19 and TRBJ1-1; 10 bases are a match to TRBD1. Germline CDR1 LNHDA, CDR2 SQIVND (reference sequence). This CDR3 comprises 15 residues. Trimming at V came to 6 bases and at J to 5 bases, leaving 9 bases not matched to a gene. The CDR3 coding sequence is TGTGCCAGTAGGGAAAGGGACAGGGGAGGTACTGAAGCTTTCTTT. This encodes CASRERDRGGTEAFF.

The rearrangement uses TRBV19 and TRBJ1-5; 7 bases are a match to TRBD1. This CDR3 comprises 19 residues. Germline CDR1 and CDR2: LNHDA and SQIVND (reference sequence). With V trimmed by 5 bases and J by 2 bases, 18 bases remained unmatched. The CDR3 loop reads CASSSHRGEPTYGNQPQHF. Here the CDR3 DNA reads TGTGCCAGTAGTTCCCACAGGGGAGAGCCTACATATGGCAATCAGCCCCAGCATTTT.